These 27 T cell receptor beta chains originate from one sample sequenced in a study of T cells after yellow fever vaccination (dated by TCRdb to 2018 to 2020). In the paper's terms, the treatment or condition label means: live attenuated yellow fever vaccine strain. Library prep was done by 5' RACE. TCRdb names Illumina HiSeq 2500 as the instrument used. TCRdb reprocessing: public reads trimmed at Q25 with fastp, clones called with MiXCR, in-frame beta chains kept. Rows with a matching CDR3 protein are joined into one entry that keeps the most common DNA and genes. This sample holds a few hundred thousand distinct CDR3 sequences; around 16% were observed only once. The ten largest clonotypes hold approximately 15% of the sample. Sample: PBMCs, taken about 5 days after the first yellow fever vaccination. Receptors originate from a man younger than 35 who received the YFV17D yellow fever vaccine.

This clonotype was counted at least ten times. V usage is TRBV5-1 and J usage is TRBJ2-3; D not resolved. V lost 4 bases, J lost 4 bases, and 10 bases lay in between. This CDR3 comprises 13 residues. Per the germline V gene, CDR1 is SGHRS and CDR2 is YFSETQ. CDR3 residues: CASSPGGPDTQYF. DNA for the CDR3: TGCGCCAGCAGCCCGGGTGGGCCAGATACGCAGTATTTT.

The V gene is TRBV3-1, the J gene TRBJ2-1, with a weak D call TRBD2 (6 bases). This CDR3 region has 13 residues. Trimming took 6 bases from V and 5 from J, leaving 11 bases between them. Germline CDR1 LGHDT, CDR2 YNNKEL (reference sequence). The CDR3 loop reads CASRGRKNNEQFF. The DNA for the CDR3 is TGTGCCAGCAGAGGGAGGAAAAACAATGAGCAGTTCTTC.

This clonotype was recorded a few times. The chain links TRBV4-1 to TRBJ1-5; TRBD1 might be the D (6 bases). The germline CDR1 and CDR2 sequences are MGHRA and YSYEKL. The CDR3 extends over 15 amino acids. V was cut by 1 base and J by 11 bases, with 18 bases left in between. The CDR3 DNA reads as TGCGCCAGCAGCCAAGTTGCCAGGGGATTACAAGCCCAGCATTTT. It encodes CASSQVARGLQAQHF.

The chain has TRBV12-3 or TRBV12-4 and TRBJ1-1; D is uncertain. The CDR3 spans 14 residues. Trimming took off 6 bases at V and 0 bases at J, with 11 bases between the two ends. The chain's CDR3 is CASSPGNLNTEAFF. In DNA, the CDR3 is TGTGCCAGCAGCCCCGGTAACCTGAACACTGAAGCTTTCTTT.

This clonotype was counted ten times or more. The chain links TRBV7-2 to TRBJ1-1; the D gene is possibly TRBD1 (5 bases). In germline, CDR1 is SGHTA, CDR2 FQGNSA. CDR3 size: 15 residues. With 0 bases removed from V and 10 bases from J, the gap between germline ends came to 18 bases. The CDR3 DNA follows: TGTGCCAGCAGCTTAGCCCCCGGGACTAGGGTGTTAGCTTTCTTT. It codes for CASSLAPGTRVLAFF.

The chain combines TRBV7-2 with TRBJ2-1; 12 bases match TRBD2. V gave up 8 bases and J gave up 12 bases; unmatched junction bases: 11. Germline-derived CDR1 and CDR2 are SGHTA and FQGNSA. CDR3 length: 14 amino acids. CDR3 protein: CASGLAGLIHAQFF. DNA for the CDR3: TGTGCCAGCGGACTAGCGGGACTTATCCATGCGCAGTTCTTC.

This clonotype was counted only a few times. The chain combines TRBV7-2 with TRBJ2-3; TRBD2 is a possible D gene (6 bases). This CDR3 comprises 17 residues. V lost 1 base, J lost 5 bases, and 19 bases lay in between. Germline V CDR1 and CDR2: SGHTA, FQGNSA. For the CDR3, the DNA is TGTGCCAGCAGCTTAGTCCGGGGTTGGGGGGAACAAGATACGCAGTATTTT. This codes for CASSLVRGWGEQDTQYF.

This clonotype occurred a few times. V gene TRBV7-7 combines with J gene TRBJ2-5; 8 bases line up with TRBD2. Trimming cost V 2 bases and J 2 bases; bases outside gene matches: 4. The CDR3 covers 15 residues. Germline CDR1 reads SSHAT; CDR2 reads FNYEAQ (reference sequence). CDR3 amino acids: CASSLRGGDQETQYF. CDR3 bases: TGTGCCAGCAGCTTACGGGGGGGGGATCAAGAGACCCAGTACTTC.

The V and J genes are TRBV20-1 and TRBJ2-5, with D possibly TRBD2 on 5 matching bases. Between the trimmed V and J ends, which lost 5 bases and 2 bases, there was a span of 6 bases. CDR1 DFQATT and CDR2 SNEGSKA come from the germline V gene (reference sequence). The CDR3 totals 11 residues. The CDR3 bases are TGCAGTGCTCGGGAACAAGAGACCCAGTACTTC. It translates to CSAREQETQYF.

This clonotype was observed a handful of times. The chain links TRBV27 to TRBJ2-1; D unclear. CDR1 MNHEY and CDR2 SMNVEV come from the germline V gene (reference sequence). CDR3 size: 17 residues. Trimming pared 6 bases from V and 2 bases from J, leaving 20 bases between. CDR3 in amino acids: CASSLYVAPAAYNEQFF. CDR3 in DNA: TGTGCCAGCAGCCTTTACGTGGCTCCCGCCGCCTACAATGAGCAGTTCTTC.

Only a few counts were recorded for this clonotype. The chain recombines TRBV5-1 with TRBJ2-3; D unresolved. Germline V gene lookup returns CDR1 SGHRS and CDR2 YFSETQ. V was shortened by 3 bases and J by 6 bases, with 14 bases between the two germline ends. CDR3 size: 14 residues. CDR3 region: CASSSGPLWDTQYF. The CDR3, as DNA: TGCGCCAGCAGCTCCGGACCTCTTTGGGATACGCAGTATTTT.

This clonotype was counted a few times. The J gene is TRBJ2-3, the V gene TRBV14, with D possibly TRBD1 on 5 matching bases. Germline lookup yields CDR1 SGHDN and CDR2 FVKESK. With 2 bases removed from V and 3 bases from J, the gap between germline ends came to 9 bases. This CDR3 region has 14 residues. The CDR3 region is CASSQTGYTDTQYF. Here the CDR3 DNA reads TGTGCCAGCAGCCAAACAGGCTATACAGATACGCAGTATTTT.

V and J are TRBV4-2 and TRBJ1-6; D remains ambiguous. In germline, CDR1 is LGHNA, CDR2 YNFKEQ. The CDR3 is 15 amino acids. The ends were cut back, 0 bases at V and 7 bases at J, with 10 bases in the middle. The CDR3 coding sequence is TGTGCCAGCAGCCAAGATCGGTTCCAGAATTCACCCCTCCACTTT. The encoded protein is CASSQDRFQNSPLHF.

The chain is built from TRBV4-1 and TRBJ1-6, with D hard to call. CDR3 size: 13 residues. Trimming took 0 bases from V and 7 from J, leaving 4 bases between them. Germline V gene lookup returns CDR1 MGHRA and CDR2 YSYEKL. The CDR3 sequence: CASSQESNSPLHF. The CDR3 region has the DNA TGCGCCAGCAGCCAAGAATCGAATTCACCCCTCCACTTT.

The chain employs TRBV12-3 or TRBV12-4 and TRBJ1-5; D might be TRBD1 (5 bases). V lost 5 bases and J lost 4, with 21 bases in between. The CDR3 runs to 17 residues. CDR3 sequence reads: CASSHPSWSGTNQPQHF. In DNA form, the CDR3 reads TGTGCCAGCAGTCACCCGTCTTGGTCCGGGACGAATCAGCCCCAGCATTTT.

This clonotype came up a few times. This sequence joins TRBV7-2 and TRBJ1-1, with no clear D. The CDR3 is made up of 12 amino acids. Looked up from germline, CDR1 is SGHTA and CDR2 is FQGNSA. Trimming left V 2 bases short and J 6 bases short, with 7 bases between. The CDR3 nucleotides are TGTGCCAGCAGCTTAAGAGGGTCTGAAGCTTTCTTT. This sequence encodes CASSLRGSEAFF. Using reference TRBV7-2 and TRBJ1-1 for the parts outside the CDR3, the full variable domain is GAGVSQSPSNKVTEKGKDVELRCDPISGHTALYWYRQSLGQGLEFLIYFQGNSAPDKSGLPSDRFSAERTGGSVSTLTIQRTQQEDSAVYLCASSLRGSEAFFGQGTRLTVV.

The chain joins TRBV10-3 to TRBJ2-3; no clear D gene. Germline V gene sequence: CDR1 ENHRY, CDR2 SYGVKD. Trimming left V 2 bases short and J 8 bases short, with 17 bases between. This CDR3 region has 15 residues. DNA of the CDR3: TGTGCCATCAGTGAGGACCCTAGGGCCGGCGGTACGCAGTATTTT. Protein product: CAISEDPRAGGTQYF.

In regard to this clonotype: At one boundary the junction diverges from the germline segment, which might be a read error. The J gene is TRBJ1-4, the V gene TRBV9; D is perhaps TRBD1 (5 bases). From germline, CDR1 is SGDLS and CDR2 YYNGEE. The CDR3 has 16 residues. The CDR3 protein is CASSAAGRGTSEKLFF. The CDR3 DNA is TGTGCCAGCAGCGCAGCGGGAAGGGGAACTAGTGAAAAACTGTTTTTT.

V is TRBV27 and J is TRBJ2-2; unclear D gene. Trimming took off 7 bases at V and 1 base at J, with 19 bases between the two ends. The germline V gene has CDR1 MNHEY and CDR2 SMNVEV (reference sequence). CDR3 length equals 17 residues. This CDR3 is CASTATARYMNTGELFF. CDR3 nucleotides: TGTGCCAGCACCGCCACGGCCAGGTATATGAACACCGGGGAGCTGTTTTTT.

The rearrangement joins TRBV12-3 or TRBV12-4 to TRBJ1-2; 7 bases align to TRBD1. Trimming cost V 6 bases and J 7 bases; bases outside gene matches: 11. The CDR3 runs to 14 residues. The CDR3 coding sequence is TGTGCCAGCAGCGCAGGGGGGACCAGCTTTGGCTACACCTTC. Translating it yields CASSAGGTSFGYTF.

The V and J genes are TRBV6-1 and TRBJ1-5; tentatively, D is TRBD1 (6 bases). V dropped 7 bases and J dropped 2 bases, with 21 bases sitting between them. CDR1 is MNHNS and CDR2 is SASEGT in the germline V gene. CDR3 length equals 17 residues. This CDR3 reads CASTRNRDTARNQPQHF. The CDR3 nucleotides are TGTGCCAGCACCCGGAACAGGGACACGGCCCGCAATCAGCCCCAGCATTTT.

To note about this clonotype: A junction boundary mismatches the germline segment, possibly from a read error. The V gene is TRBV4-1, the J gene TRBJ2-1, with a possible D match to TRBD1 (5 bases). CDR3 length: 15 amino acids. Looked up from germline, CDR1 is MGHRA and CDR2 is YSYEKL. DNA of the CDR3: TGCACCAGCAGCCAGAATCCCCAGGGCCCGGGCGAGCAGTTCTTC. Translated: CTSSQNPQGPGEQFF.

In its sample, this clonotype was seen a few times. This rearrangement joins TRBV20-1 to TRBJ2-7; D might be TRBD1 (5 bases). The germline V gene encodes CDR1 DFQATT and CDR2 SNEGSKA (reference sequence). V dropped 0 bases and J dropped 2 bases, with 17 bases sitting between them. This CDR3 has 16 residues. CDR3 nucleotides: TGCAGTGCTAGAGATCGGATGGACACCGCCCCCTACGAGCAGTACTTC. Translation: CSARDRMDTAPYEQYF.

The chain couples TRBV7-2 to TRBJ1-3, with no clear D. The CDR3 is 17 amino acids. Per germline, CDR1 SGHTA and CDR2 FQGNSA. The ends were cut back, 1 base at V and 0 bases at J, with 13 bases in the middle. The CDR3 here is CASSLGGSTVSGNTIYF. Written as DNA, the CDR3 is TGTGCCAGCAGCTTAGGGGGATCGACGGTCTCTGGAAACACCATATATTTT. Filled out from reference TRBV7-2 and TRBJ1-3, the complete variable domain reads GAGVSQSPSNKVTEKGKDVELRCDPISGHTALYWYRQSLGQGLEFLIYFQGNSAPDKSGLPSDRFSAERTGGSVSTLTIQRTQQEDSAVYLCASSLGGSTVSGNTIYFGEGSWLTVV.

This chain links TRBV6-5 with TRBJ2-5; TRBD2 matches at 15 bases. The CDR3 is made up of 17 amino acids. V lost 3 bases to trimming and J lost 4 bases; unmatched junction nucleotides: 6. Germline-derived CDR1 and CDR2 are MNHEY and SVGAGI. The CDR3 DNA follows: TGTGCCAGCAGTTATCTACGGACTAGCGGGGGGGCAGAGACCCAGTACTTC. Translation: CASSYLRTSGGAETQYF.

V usage is TRBV4-2 and J usage is TRBJ2-2, with a weak D call TRBD1 (5 bases). The CDR3 loop spans 16 amino acids. Germline V gives CDR1 LGHNA, CDR2 YNFKEQ. The V gene lost 0 bases and the J gene lost 7 bases, with 15 bases spanning the gap. The CDR3 reads CASSQDMSGLGGELFF. In nucleotides, the CDR3 is TGTGCCAGCAGCCAAGATATGTCAGGGCTGGGCGGGGAGCTGTTTTTT.

V is TRBV6-1 and J is TRBJ1-5; weak D call: TRBD1 (5 bases). The CDR3 covers 14 residues. Looked up from germline, CDR1 is MNHNS and CDR2 is SASEGT. The V and J ends lost 5 bases and 7 bases respectively, with 15 bases between them. CDR3 coding DNA: TGTGCCAGCAGTATCCAGGGAGGTCGGCAGCCCCAGCATTTT. As protein: CASSIQGGRQPQHF.